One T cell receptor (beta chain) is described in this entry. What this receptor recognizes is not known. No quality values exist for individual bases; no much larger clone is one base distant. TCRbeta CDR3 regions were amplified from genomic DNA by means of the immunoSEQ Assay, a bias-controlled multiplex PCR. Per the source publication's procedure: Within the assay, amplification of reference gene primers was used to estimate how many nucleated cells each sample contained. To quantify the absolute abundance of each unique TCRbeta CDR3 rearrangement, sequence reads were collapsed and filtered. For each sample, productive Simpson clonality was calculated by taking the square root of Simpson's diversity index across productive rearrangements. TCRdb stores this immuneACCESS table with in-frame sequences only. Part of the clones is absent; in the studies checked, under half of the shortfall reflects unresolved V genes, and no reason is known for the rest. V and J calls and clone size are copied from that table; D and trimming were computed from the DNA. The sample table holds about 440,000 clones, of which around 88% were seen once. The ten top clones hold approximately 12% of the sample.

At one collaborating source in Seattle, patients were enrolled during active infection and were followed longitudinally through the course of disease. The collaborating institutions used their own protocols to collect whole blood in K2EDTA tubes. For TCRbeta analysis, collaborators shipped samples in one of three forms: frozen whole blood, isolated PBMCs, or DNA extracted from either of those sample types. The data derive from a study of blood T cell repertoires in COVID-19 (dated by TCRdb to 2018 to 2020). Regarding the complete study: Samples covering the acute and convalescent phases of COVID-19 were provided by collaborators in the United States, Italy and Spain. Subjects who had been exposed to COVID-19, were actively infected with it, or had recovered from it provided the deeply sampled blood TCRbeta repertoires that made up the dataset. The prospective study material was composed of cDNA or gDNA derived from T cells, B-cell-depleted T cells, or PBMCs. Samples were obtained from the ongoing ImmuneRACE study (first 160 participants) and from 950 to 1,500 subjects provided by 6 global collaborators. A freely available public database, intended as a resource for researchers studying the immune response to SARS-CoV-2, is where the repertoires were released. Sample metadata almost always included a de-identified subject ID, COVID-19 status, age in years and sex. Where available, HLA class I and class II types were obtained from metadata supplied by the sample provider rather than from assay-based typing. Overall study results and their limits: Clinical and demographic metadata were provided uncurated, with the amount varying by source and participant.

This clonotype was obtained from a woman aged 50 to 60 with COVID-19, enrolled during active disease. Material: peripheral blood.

The CDR3 protein: CASSSVGSGYYNEQFF. The base sequence is TGTGCCAGCAGCTCCGTAGGGAGCGGTTATTACAATGAGCAGTTCTTC. In this chain, TRBV7-6 is recombined with TRBJ2-1; a tentative D match to TRBD2 spans 5 bases. CDR1 is given as SGHVS and CDR2 as FNYEAQ, both from the germline V gene. The cysteine opens and the phenylalanine closes a CDR3 of 16 amino acids. Only CDR3 DNA is held: 48 bases, read in frame from base 1. The V and J ends are trimmed by 4 bases and 4 bases, leaving 17 bases between them. Reference TRBV7-6 and TRBJ2-1 genes cover what lies past the CDR3, so the full variable domain is GAGVSQSPRYKVTKRGQDVALRCDPISGHVSLYWYRQALGQGPEFLTYFNYEAQQDKSGLPNDRFSAERPEGSISTLTIQRTEQRDSAMYRCASSSVGSGYYNEQFFGPGTRLTVL.